These 6 T cell receptor beta chains were all obtained from the same sample, sequenced in a study of T cells after yellow fever vaccination. TCRdb itself ran the 5' RACE reads through MiXCR, one entry per CDR3 protein. The sample carries over 300,000 distinct CDR3 sequences, around 7% recorded once. Specimen: PBMCs, collected about 49 days after the first yellow fever vaccination. All receptors come from a man aged 18 to 30 who received the YFV17D yellow fever vaccine.

This clonotype was seen only a few times. The chain carries TRBV5-5 and TRBJ2-5; a possible D gene is TRBD2 (6 bases). CDR3 size: 16 residues. With 0 bases removed from V and 9 bases from J, the gap between germline ends came to 21 bases. The germline gives CDR1 SGHKS, CDR2 YYEKEE (reference sequence). The CDR3: CASSLVLPLGRWPQYF. For the CDR3, the DNA is TGTGCCAGCAGCTTGGTTCTACCCCTAGGGAGGTGGCCCCAGTACTTC.

The chain is built from TRBV28 and TRBJ1-3, with D uncertain. The V end lost 7 bases, the J end lost 16 bases, and 17 bases lay between the germline ends. This CDR3 spans 11 amino acids. Germline V gives CDR1 MDHEN, CDR2 SYDVKM. The chain's CDR3 is CASTPPGRGYF. In nucleotides, the CDR3 is TGTGCCAGCACCCCGCCCGGCAGAGGGTATTTT. Full variable domain (missing parts from reference TRBV28 and TRBJ1-3): DVKVTQSSRYLVKRTGEKVFLECVQDMDHENMFWYRQDPGLGLRLIYFSYDVKMKEKGDIPEGYSVSREKKERFSLILESASTNQTSMYLCASTPPGRGYFGEGSWLTVV.

At least ten counts were recorded for this clonotype. V usage is TRBV6-1 and J usage is TRBJ2-3; TRBD2 aligns across 13 bases. The CDR3 is 18 amino acids. The ends lost 8 bases at V and 7 bases at J; junction bases unmatched: 18. Germline-derived CDR1 and CDR2 are MNHNS and SASEGT. The CDR3 region has the DNA TGTGCCAGCCGTAAACTAGCGGGGGGGCCAGGTTCTCTTCATACGCAGTATTTT. Its translation is CASRKLAGGPGSLHTQYF.

The V and J genes are TRBV18 and TRBJ1-4; possibly TRBD1 for D (5 bases). The CDR3 has 16 amino acids. Germline V gene lookup returns CDR1 KGHSH and CDR2 LQKENI. The germline V and J ends were trimmed by 5 bases and 4 bases, with 17 bases remaining between them. The CDR3 nucleotides are TGTGCCAGCTCAGCGAATACGGGGGATTTTAATGAAAAACTGTTTTTT. Amino acid sequence: CASSANTGDFNEKLFF.

The genes are TRBV5-1 and TRBJ2-4; 8 bases match TRBD1. The CDR3 is 13 amino acids. CDR1 is SGHRS and CDR2 is YFSETQ in the germline V gene. Trimming at V came to 4 bases and at J to 8 bases, leaving 5 bases not matched to a gene. The CDR3 DNA reads TGCGCCAGCAGCACGGACAGGGTGGACATTCAGTACTTC. This sequence encodes CASSTDRVDIQYF. Full variable domain (remainder filled in from reference TRBV5-1 and TRBJ2-4): KAGVTQTPRYLIKTRGQQVTLSCSPISGHRSVSWYQQTPGQGLQFLFEYFSETQRNKGNFPGRFSGRQFSNSRSEMNVSTLELGDSALYLCASSTDRVDIQYFGAGTRLSVL.

This clonotype was observed a handful of times. CDR3 loop: CASRGQGGNSYEQYF. The CDR3 bases are TGTGCCAGCAGAGGGCAAGGTGGTAATTCCTACGAGCAGTACTTC. The J gene is TRBJ2-7, the V gene TRBV7-9; D gene unclear. Germline CDR1 and CDR2: SEHNR and FQNEAQ (reference sequence). V lost 6 bases to trimming and J lost 1 base, with 16 bases between them. The CDR3 has 15 amino acids.